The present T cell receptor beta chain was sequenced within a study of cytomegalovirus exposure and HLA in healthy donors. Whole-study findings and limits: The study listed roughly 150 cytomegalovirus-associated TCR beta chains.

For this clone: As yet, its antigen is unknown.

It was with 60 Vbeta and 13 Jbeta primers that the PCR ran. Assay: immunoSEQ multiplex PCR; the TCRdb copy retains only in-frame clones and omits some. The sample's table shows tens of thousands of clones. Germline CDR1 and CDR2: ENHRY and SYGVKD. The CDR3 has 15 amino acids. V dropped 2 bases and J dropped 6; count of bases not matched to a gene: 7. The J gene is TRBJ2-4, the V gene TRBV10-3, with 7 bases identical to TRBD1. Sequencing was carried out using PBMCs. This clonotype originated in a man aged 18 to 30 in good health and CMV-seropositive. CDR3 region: CAISEASGQTNIQYF. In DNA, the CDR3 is TGTGCCATCAGTGAGGCCTCGGGACAGACAAACATTCAGTACTTC.